The rows below give T cell receptor beta chains drawn from one sample of a study of T-cell memory formation after mild COVID-19. Each CDR3 protein gets one entry after TCRdb re-called the 5' RACE reads with MiXCR. This sample has about 400,000 distinct CDR3 sequences; more than 15% occur once, and the top ten carry roughly 21%. What was sequenced was PBMCs or a T cell subset sorted from them (not recorded which). The origin of the receptors is a man aged 18 to 30 who had mild COVID-19 (a few samples of this study predate the infection). Cell type and time point are not known. Each CDR3 is given with its conserved first and last residue. Each record gives: D gene, V gene, clone size, J gene, CDR3 protein, CDR3 DNA. The D gene is left open where the match is weak. A row's size may be missing; if present it is once, few, many or a size class.

.,TRBV6-5,many,TRBJ2-7,CASSLTDSYEQYF,TGTGCCAGCAGTTTGACAGACTCCTACGAGCAGTACTTC
TRBD2,TRBV5-1,few,TRBJ2-1,CASSAAGGRSNEQFF,TGCGCCAGCAGTGCTGCGGGGGGGCGTAGTAATGAGCAGTTCTTC
.,TRBV12-3/TRBV12-4,few,TRBJ2-4,CASTNRGEPRHIQYF,TGTGCCAGCACGAACCGGGGTGAACCCCGCCACATTCAGTACTTC
.,TRBV5-6,.,TRBJ2-3,CASSLVSGPDTQYF,TGTGCCAGCAGCTTGGTGTCGGGGCCAGATACGCAGTATTTT
TRBD1,TRBV18,.,TRBJ1-1,CASSPAGGDTEAFF,TGTGCCAGCTCACCGGCAGGGGGTGATACTGAAGCTTTCTTT
TRBD1,TRBV28,.,TRBJ2-5,CASCFSGQGQETQYF,TGTGCCAGCTGTTTTTCCGGACAGGGTCAAGAGACCCAGTACTTC
.,TRBV4-1,.,TRBJ2-3,CASSPLLRGGGDTQYF,TGCGCCAGCAGCCCCCTCCTCAGGGGGGGGGGTGATACGCAGTATTTT
.,TRBV29-1,.,TRBJ1-4,CSVGGTNEKLFF,TGCAGCGTTGGGGGGACTAATGAAAAACTGTTTTTT
.,TRBV20-1,many,TRBJ2-1,CSARGGRHNEQFF,TGCAGTGCTAGGGGGGGACGCCACAATGAGCAGTTCTTC
.,TRBV12-3/TRBV12-4,many,TRBJ1-3,CASDRRNPGNTIYF,TGTGCCAGCGACAGGAGAAACCCTGGAAACACCATATATTTT
.,TRBV29-1,few,TRBJ2-5,CSVGRGVETQYF,TGCAGCGTTGGTAGGGGGGTTGAGACCCAGTACTTC
TRBD2,TRBV9,.,TRBJ2-5,CASSVSPRSGGGETQYF,TGTGCCAGCAGCGTTAGCCCTCGTAGCGGGGGAGGGGAGACCCAGTACTTC
.,TRBV5-1,few,TRBJ2-1,CASSWETGEKFF,TGCGCCAGCAGCTGGGAGACAGGTGAGAAGTTCTTC
TRBD1,TRBV20-1,few,TRBJ2-2,CSAREPGQGAGELFF,TGCAGTGCTAGAGAACCGGGACAGGGGGCCGGGGAGCTGTTTTTT
TRBD1,TRBV4-2,.,TRBJ1-4,CASSQGAGTGDEKLFF,TGTGCCAGCAGCCAAGGGGCCGGGACAGGGGACGAAAAACTGTTTTTT
.,TRBV28,.,TRBJ2-2,CASSVGSVAGELFF,TGTGCCAGCAGTGTGGGGAGCGTGGCCGGGGAGCTGTTTTTT
.,TRBV4-1,few,TRBJ1-3,CASSQDVRVSGNTIYF,TGCGCCAGCAGCCAAGACGTTAGGGTATCTGGAAACACCATATATTTT
TRBD1,TRBV5-6,few,TRBJ1-2,CASSPIGTGDYYGYTF,TGTGCCAGCAGCCCCATAGGAACAGGGGATTACTATGGCTACACCTTC
.,TRBV20-1,.,TRBJ1-5,CSARPGDSNKPQHF,TGCAGTGCTCGCCCAGGGGATAGCAATAAGCCCCAGCATTTT
TRBD2,TRBV7-2,few,TRBJ2-1,CASSPDELAGAYNEQFF,TGTGCCAGCAGCCCGGACGAGCTAGCGGGGGCCTACAATGAGCAGTTCTTC
.,TRBV5-1,.,TRBJ2-3,CASSLAQITDTQYF,TGCGCCAGCAGCTTGGCACAGATAACAGATACGCAGTATTTT
.,TRBV6-2/TRBV6-3,few,TRBJ1-2,CASSHQRVGRYYGYTF,TGTGCCAGCAGCCACCAGCGAGTTGGCAGGTACTATGGCTACACCTTC
.,TRBV7-2,few,TRBJ2-3,CASSLFSVTDTQYF,TGTGCCAGCAGCTTATTTAGCGTCACAGATACGCAGTATTTT
.,TRBV2,.,TRBJ1-5,CASNLDSYSNQPQHF,TGTGCCAGCAACTTAGACAGTTATAGCAATCAGCCCCAGCATTTT
.,TRBV6-2/TRBV6-3,many,TRBJ1-1,CASPRGTGHADTEAFF,TGTGCCAGCCCCCGGGGGACGGGTCATGCGGACACTGAAGCTTTCTTT
.,TRBV7-9,few,TRBJ2-7,CASSLDLGEQYF,TGTGCCAGCAGCTTAGATCTCGGCGAGCAGTACTTC
.,TRBV6-6,.,TRBJ2-3,CATRGGYLTDTQYF,TGTGCCACCAGAGGCGGGTACTTAACAGATACGCAGTATTTT
.,TRBV5-6,few,TRBJ2-3,CASSPVTSTDTQYF,TGTGCCAGCAGCCCTGTTACTAGCACAGATACGCAGTATTTT
.,TRBV4-2,few,TRBJ2-6,CASSQGIGRSGANVLTF,TGTGCCAGCAGCCAAGGAATAGGAAGGTCCGGGGCCAACGTCCTGACTTTC
.,TRBV20-1,few,TRBJ1-5,CSAVPQPQHF,TGCAGTGCTGTTCCTCAGCCCCAGCATTTT
.,TRBV6-2/TRBV6-3,few,TRBJ1-1,CASSRSLLNTEAFF,TGTGCCAGCAGTCGTTCTCTTCTGAACACTGAAGCTTTCTTT
TRBD1,TRBV7-2,.,TRBJ1-5,CASSLGTGLYQPQHF,TGTGCCAGCAGCCTCGGGACAGGTTTATATCAGCCCCAGCATTTT
TRBD1,TRBV12-3/TRBV12-4,few,TRBJ1-2,CASSRQGGGYTF,TGTGCCAGCAGTAGACAGGGAGGCGGCTACACCTTC
.,TRBV30,.,TRBJ1-4,CAWSVGPGRGEKLFF,TGTGCCTGGAGTGTGGGGCCGGGCCGAGGGGAAAAACTGTTTTTT
.,TRBV7-3,many,TRBJ2-5,CASSVGVAGGETQYF,TGTGCCAGCAGCGTAGGGGTGGCGGGCGGGGAGACCCAGTACTTC
TRBD1,TRBV6-6,.,TRBJ1-2,CASSQGMSPANYGYTF,TGTGCCAGCTCACAGGGGATGTCCCCAGCCAACTATGGCTACACCTTC
TRBD2,TRBV3-1,many,TRBJ2-5,CASSLRLAETQYF,TGTGCCAGCAGCCTTCGACTAGCGGAGACCCAGTACTTC
.,TRBV7-3,many,TRBJ2-1,CASSPQPRSYNEQFF,TGTGCCAGCAGCCCCCAACCCCGCTCCTACAATGAGCAGTTCTTC
TRBD2,TRBV7-9,few,TRBJ2-1,CASSLGAGGIAYNEQFF,TGTGCCAGCAGCTTAGGGGCGGGGGGAATAGCCTACAATGAGCAGTTCTTC
TRBD1,TRBV27,few,TRBJ2-7,CASGRDRVAEQYF,TGTGCCAGCGGCCGGGACAGGGTGGCCGAGCAGTACTTC
TRBD2,TRBV7-9,few,TRBJ2-3,CASSDSLRGEGTDTQYF,TGTGCCAGCAGCGATTCTCTTCGGGGGGAGGGCACAGATACGCAGTATTTT
TRBD2,TRBV7-9,.,TRBJ2-5,CASSYGGGRETQYF,TGTGCCAGCAGCTATGGGGGGGGTAGAGAGACCCAGTACTTC
.,TRBV5-1,few,TRBJ2-7,CASSLELGPYEQYF,TGCGCCAGCAGCTTGGAACTAGGCCCCTACGAGCAGTACTTC
TRBD1,TRBV7-9,few,TRBJ1-3,CASSLQTGTERGNTIYF,TGTGCCAGCAGCCTCCAAACCGGGACAGAAAGAGGAAACACCATATATTTT
.,TRBV25-1,.,TRBJ1-2,CASSAPWGAGYTF,TGTGCCAGCAGTGCGCCCTGGGGGGCTGGCTACACCTTC
.,TRBV5-1,many,TRBJ2-7,CASSLAIEFVEQYF,TGCGCCAGCAGCTTAGCCATCGAGTTCGTCGAGCAGTACTTC
TRBD1,TRBV7-2,.,TRBJ1-2,CASSFQDRRYTF,TGTGCCAGCAGCTTCCAGGACAGGCGTTACACCTTC
.,TRBV24-1,few,TRBJ2-1,CATSEDVQGWNNEQFF,TGTGCCACCAGTGAGGACGTACAGGGTTGGAACAATGAGCAGTTCTTC
.,TRBV7-9,few,TRBJ2-3,CASSLGPPGVDTQYF,TGTGCCAGCAGCTTAGGCCCCCCGGGGGTAGATACGCAGTATTTT
TRBD1,TRBV7-9,few,TRBJ1-2,CASSFQGAGYGYTF,TGTGCCAGCAGCTTTCAGGGGGCCGGCTATGGCTACACCTTC
TRBD1,TRBV4-1,few,TRBJ1-2,CASSQSLTGDNYGYTF,TGCGCCAGCAGCCAATCACTCACAGGGGATAACTATGGCTACACCTTC
.,TRBV6-2/TRBV6-3,few,TRBJ2-3,CASSYYGDTQYF,TGTGCCAGCAGTTATTATGGAGATACGCAGTATTTT
TRBD2,TRBV7-2,.,TRBJ2-1,CASSLSAGLAVNEQFF,TGTGCCAGCAGCCTAAGCGCGGGACTAGCGGTCAATGAGCAGTTCTTC
.,TRBV6-1,.,TRBJ2-5,CATRRARSGETQYF,TGTGCCACCAGACGGGCTAGAAGCGGGGAGACCCAGTACTTC
.,TRBV11-2,.,TRBJ1-5,CASSPSGDWDQPQHF,TGTGCCAGCAGCCCGTCAGGGGATTGGGATCAGCCCCAGCATTTT
.,TRBV2,few,TRBJ2-1,CASIGNEQFF,TGTGCCAGCATAGGGAATGAGCAGTTCTTC
.,TRBV28,few,TRBJ2-5,CASSSLPGDGIDETQYF,TGTGCCAGCAGTTCCCTCCCAGGGGACGGGATAGATGAGACCCAGTACTTC
.,TRBV28,few,TRBJ2-5,CASNGQGGKETQYF,TGTGCCAGCAACGGGCAGGGAGGTAAAGAGACCCAGTACTTC